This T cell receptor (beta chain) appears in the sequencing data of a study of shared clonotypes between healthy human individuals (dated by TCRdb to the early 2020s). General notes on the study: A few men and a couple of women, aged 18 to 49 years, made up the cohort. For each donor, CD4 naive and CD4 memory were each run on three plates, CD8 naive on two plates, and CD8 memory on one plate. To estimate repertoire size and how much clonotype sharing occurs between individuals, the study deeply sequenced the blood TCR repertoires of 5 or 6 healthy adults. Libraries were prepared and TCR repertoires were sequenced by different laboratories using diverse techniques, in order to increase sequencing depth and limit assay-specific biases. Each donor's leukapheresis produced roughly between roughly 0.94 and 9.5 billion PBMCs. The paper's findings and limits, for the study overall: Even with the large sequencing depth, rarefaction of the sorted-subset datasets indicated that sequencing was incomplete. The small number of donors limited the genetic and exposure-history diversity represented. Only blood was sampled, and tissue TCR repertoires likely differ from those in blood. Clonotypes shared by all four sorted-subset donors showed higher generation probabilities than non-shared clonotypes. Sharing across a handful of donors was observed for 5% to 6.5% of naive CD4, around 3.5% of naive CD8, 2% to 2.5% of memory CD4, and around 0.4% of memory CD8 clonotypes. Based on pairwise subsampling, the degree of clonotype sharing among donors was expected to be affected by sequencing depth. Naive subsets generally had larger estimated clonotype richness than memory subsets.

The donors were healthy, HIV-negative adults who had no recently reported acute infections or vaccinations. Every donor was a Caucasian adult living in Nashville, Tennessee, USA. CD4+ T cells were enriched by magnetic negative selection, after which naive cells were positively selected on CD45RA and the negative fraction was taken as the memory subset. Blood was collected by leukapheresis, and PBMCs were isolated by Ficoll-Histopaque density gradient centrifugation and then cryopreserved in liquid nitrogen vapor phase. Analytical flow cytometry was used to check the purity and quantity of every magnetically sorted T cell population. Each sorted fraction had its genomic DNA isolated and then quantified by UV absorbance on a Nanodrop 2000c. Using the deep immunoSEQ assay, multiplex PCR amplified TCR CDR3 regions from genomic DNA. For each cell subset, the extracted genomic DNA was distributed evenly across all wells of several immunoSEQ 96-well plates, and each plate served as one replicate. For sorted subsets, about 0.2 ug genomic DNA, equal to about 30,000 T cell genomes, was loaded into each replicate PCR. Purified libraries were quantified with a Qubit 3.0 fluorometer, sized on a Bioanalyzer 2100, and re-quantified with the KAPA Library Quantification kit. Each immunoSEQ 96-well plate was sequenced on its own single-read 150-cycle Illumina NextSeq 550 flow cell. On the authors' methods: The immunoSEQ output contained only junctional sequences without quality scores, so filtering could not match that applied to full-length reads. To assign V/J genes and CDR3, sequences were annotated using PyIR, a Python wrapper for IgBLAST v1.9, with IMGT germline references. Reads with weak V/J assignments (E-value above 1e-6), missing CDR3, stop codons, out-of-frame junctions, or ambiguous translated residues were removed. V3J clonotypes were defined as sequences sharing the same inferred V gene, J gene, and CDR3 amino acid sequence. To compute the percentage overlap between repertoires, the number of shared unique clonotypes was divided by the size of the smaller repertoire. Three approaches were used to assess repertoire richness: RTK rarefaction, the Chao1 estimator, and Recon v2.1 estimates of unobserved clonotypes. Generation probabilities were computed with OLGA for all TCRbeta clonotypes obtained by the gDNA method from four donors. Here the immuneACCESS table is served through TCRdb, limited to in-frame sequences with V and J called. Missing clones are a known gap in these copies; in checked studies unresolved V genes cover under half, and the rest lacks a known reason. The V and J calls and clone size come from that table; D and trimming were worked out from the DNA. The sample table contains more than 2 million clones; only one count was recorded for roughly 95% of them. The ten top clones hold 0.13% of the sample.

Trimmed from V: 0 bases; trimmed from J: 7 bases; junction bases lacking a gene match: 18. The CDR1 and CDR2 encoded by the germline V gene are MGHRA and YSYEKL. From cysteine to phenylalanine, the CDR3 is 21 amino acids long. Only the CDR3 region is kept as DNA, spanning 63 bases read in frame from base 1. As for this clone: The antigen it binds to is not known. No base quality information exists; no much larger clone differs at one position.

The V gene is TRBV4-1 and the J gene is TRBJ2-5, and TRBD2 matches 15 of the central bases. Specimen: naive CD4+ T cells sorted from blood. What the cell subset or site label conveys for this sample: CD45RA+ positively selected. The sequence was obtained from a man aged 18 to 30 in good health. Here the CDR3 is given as CASSQDTGLAGGQGKRWTQYF. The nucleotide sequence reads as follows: TGCGCCAGCAGCCAAGATACTGGACTAGCGGGGGGGCAAGGGAAGAGGTGGACCCAGTACTTC.